A selection of T cell receptor beta chains follows, all from one sample in a study of Ad26.COV2.S vaccination and SARS-CoV-2 variants. The method was immunoSEQ multiplex PCR; TCRdb's version includes in-frame clones alone and lacks a portion of them. The sample consists of around 300,000 clones, almost 90% of them appearing once. The source material was peripheral blood, sampled in a trial of Ad26.COV2.S vaccine versus placebo. The source of these receptors is a person between 18 and 59 years old who received the Ad26.COV2.S COVID-19 vaccine or a placebo. Both conserved end residues are part of each CDR3. The D gene is left open where the match is weak. Part of the rows lack a size; the others show once, few, many or a class for expanded clones.

-,TRBJ2-1,TRBD1,TRBV10-3,CAISFTGEPYNEQFF,TGTGCCATCAGCTTTACAGGGGAGCCCTACAATGAGCAGTTCTTC
-,TRBJ1-5,-,TRBV6-2/TRBV6-3,CASSYSNANQPQHF,TGTGCCAGCAGTTACTCAAACGCTAATCAGCCCCAGCATTTT
-,TRBJ2-3,-,TRBV5-4,CASSLIARDTQYF,TGTGCCAGCAGCTTGATCGCGCGCGATACGCAGTATTTT
-,TRBJ2-1,TRBD2,TRBV10-3,CAIKPGLAGAYNEQFF,TGTGCCATCAAGCCGGGACTAGCGGGTGCCTACAATGAGCAGTTCTTC
-,TRBJ2-2,-,TRBV5-6,CASMGGGKNTGELFF,TGTGCCAGCATGGGAGGGGGCAAGAACACCGGGGAGCTGTTTTTT
-,TRBJ1-1,-,TRBV28,CASSRRSEAFF,TGTGCCAGCAGTCGACGATCTGAAGCTTTCTTT
-,TRBJ1-2,-,TRBV6-2/TRBV6-3,CASSPSLGTNYGYTF,TGTGCCAGCAGCCCATCATTAGGGACAAACTATGGCTACACCTTC
few,TRBJ1-5,-,TRBV7-9,CASSLGYSNQPQHF,TGTGCCAGCAGCTTAGGGTATAGCAATCAGCCCCAGCATTTT
-,TRBJ1-1,-,TRBV19,CASSRLGDGTEAFF,TGTGCCAGTAGTAGACTAGGGGACGGAACTGAAGCTTTCTTT
-,TRBJ2-1,TRBD2,TRBV29-1,CSVSSGSNEQFF,TGCAGCGTGTCTAGCGGGAGCAATGAGCAGTTCTTC
-,TRBJ1-6,-,TRBV6-5,CASSYSNEHKYSPLHF,TGTGCCAGCAGTTATAGTAACGAACACAAATATTCACCCCTCCACTTT
-,TRBJ1-3,-,TRBV2,CASSEDSLSGNTIYF,TGTGCCAGCAGTGAAGACAGCCTCTCTGGAAACACCATATATTTT
once,TRBJ2-5,-,TRBV18,CASSPKGETQYF,TGTGCCAGCTCACCAAAGGGAGAGACCCAGTACTTC
once,TRBJ2-1,-,TRBV7-9,CASSLIALEQFF,TGTGCCAGCAGCTTGATTGCACTAGAGCAGTTCTTC
-,TRBJ1-1,-,TRBV21-1,CAFEGGVEAFF,TGTGCATTTGAAGGAGGGGTCGAAGCTTTCTTT
-,TRBJ2-2,TRBD2,TRBV5-4,CATTSINTGELFF,TGTGCTACGACTAGCATCAACACCGGGGAGCTGTTTTTT
-,TRBJ1-6,-,TRBV19,CASSHTDRTYNSPLHF,TGTGCCAGTAGTCACACGGACAGAACCTATAATTCACCCCTCCACTTT
-,TRBJ1-6,-,TRBV11-2,CASSLVRNSPLHF,TGTGCCAGCAGCTTAGTGCGGAATTCACCCCTCCACTTT
-,TRBJ1-1,TRBD1,TRBV4-1,CASSLSGQGASTEAFF,TGCGCCAGCAGCCTATCGGGACAGGGGGCTTCCACTGAAGCTTTCTTT
-,TRBJ2-1,-,TRBV29-1,CSYLIDEQFF,TGCAGCTACTTGATCGATGAGCAGTTCTTC
-,TRBJ2-2,-,TRBV4-3,CASSQGTGELFF,TGCGCCAGCAGCCAAGGAACCGGGGAGCTGTTTTTT
-,TRBJ1-1,TRBD1,TRBV19,CASSLGQGYITEAFF,TGTGCCAGTAGTCTCGGACAGGGGTATATTACTGAAGCTTTCTTT
-,TRBJ2-3,-,TRBV5-1,CASSFGDREGTDTQYF,TGCGCCAGCAGCTTCGGTGACAGGGAGGGCACAGATACGCAGTATTTT
-,TRBJ1-2,TRBD1,TRBV19,CASQGQVFSGYGYTF,TGTGCCAGTCAAGGACAGGTATTTTCGGGCTATGGCTACACCTTC
-,TRBJ2-3,TRBD2,TRBV25-1,CASSEVLAGSTDTQYF,TGTGCCAGCAGTGAAGTCCTAGCGGGGAGCACAGATACGCAGTATTTT
-,TRBJ2-1,TRBD2,TRBV30,CAWSRGLAETYNEQFF,TGTGCCTGGAGTAGAGGACTAGCGGAGACCTACAATGAGCAGTTCTTC
-,TRBJ2-5,-,TRBV5-6,CASTEGSQETQYF,TGTGCCAGCACCGAGGGGTCCCAAGAGACCCAGTACTTC
-,TRBJ1-2,-,TRBV30,CAWSVRGGTQSYTF,TGTGCCTGGAGTGTACGGGGGGGGACTCAATCTTACACCTTC
-,TRBJ2-1,-,TRBV20-1,CSARGAGEQFF,TGCAGTGCTAGGGGGGCTGGAGAGCAGTTCTTC
-,TRBJ2-1,-,TRBV4-2,CASSQDWELNSEQFF,TGTGCCAGCAGCCAAGATTGGGAACTAAACAGTGAGCAGTTCTTC
-,TRBJ1-6,-,TRBV5-1,CASSQGRDSPLHF,TGCGCCAGCAGTCAGGGTCGTGATTCACCCCTCCACTTT
-,TRBJ2-5,-,TRBV7-9,CASSLGYQETQYF,TGTGCCAGCAGCTTGGGGTACCAAGAGACCCAGTACTTC
-,TRBJ2-5,-,TRBV18,CASSPDRIQETQYF,TGTGCCAGCTCACCTGACAGGATCCAAGAGACCCAGTACTTC
-,TRBJ2-3,TRBD2,TRBV6-6,CASSRGGPISSTDTQYF,TGTGCCAGCAGTCGGGGAGGGCCTATCTCTAGCACAGATACGCAGTATTTT
-,TRBJ1-1,-,TRBV6-5,CASTHLGKGNTEAFF,TGTGCCAGCACTCATCTCGGGAAGGGGAACACTGAAGCTTTCTTT
-,TRBJ2-7,-,TRBV6-5,CASRETIGFLYEQYF,TGTGCCAGCAGAGAGACCATTGGATTTCTCTACGAGCAGTACTTC
-,TRBJ2-3,-,TRBV27,CASSLSSRVTDTQYF,TGTGCCAGCAGTTTGTCTAGCCGAGTCACAGATACGCAGTATTTT
once,TRBJ2-7,TRBD1,TRBV7-9,CASGTGDEQYF,TGTGCCAGTGGGACAGGGGACGAGCAGTACTTC
-,TRBJ2-1,-,TRBV6-5,CASTETAYNEQFF,TGTGCCAGCACCGAGACAGCGTACAATGAGCAGTTCTTC
-,TRBJ2-1,-,TRBV27,CASSFRGNEQFF,TGTGCCAGCAGTTTTCGTGGGAATGAGCAGTTCTTC
-,TRBJ2-1,-,TRBV28,CASRPWSGQYNEQFF,TGTGCCAGCAGGCCTTGGAGCGGCCAGTACAATGAGCAGTTCTTC
once,TRBJ2-2,-,TRBV7-9,CASSLGGRPGELFF,TGTGCCAGCAGCTTAGGAGGGAGGCCCGGGGAGCTGTTTTTT
-,TRBJ1-2,-,TRBV5-4,CASSLAGVYTF,TGTGCCAGCAGCTTGGCAGGGGTCTACACCTTC
-,TRBJ2-1,-,TRBV10-3,CAISEWDSSYNEQFF,TGTGCCATCAGTGAATGGGACTCCTCCTACAATGAGCAGTTCTTC
once,TRBJ1-5,-,TRBV28,CASSPRAGGNQPQHF,TGTGCCAGCAGTCCACGAGCAGGGGGCAATCAGCCCCAGCATTTT
few,TRBJ1-6,TRBD1,TRBV2,CASSRDRVFDSPLHF,TGTGCCAGCAGCCGGGACAGGGTTTTTGATTCACCCCTCCACTTT
-,TRBJ2-2,-,TRBV24-1,CATIDFGELFF,TGTGCCACCATTGACTTCGGGGAGCTGTTTTTT
-,TRBJ1-2,-,TRBV19,CASSGPARDMIYGYTF,TGTGCCAGTAGTGGACCGGCGAGGGACATGATCTATGGCTACACCTTC
few,TRBJ2-7,-,TRBV14,CASSPEGFSYEQYF,TGTGCCAGCAGCCCAGAGGGTTTCTCCTACGAGCAGTACTTC
-,TRBJ2-3,-,TRBV7-9,CASRPFSERTDTQYF,TGTGCCAGCAGACCCTTTAGCGAACGGACAGATACGCAGTATTTT